This note documents a single T cell receptor beta chain sequence. As yet, its antigen is unknown. TCRdb keeps only in-frame clones here, not all; method: immunoSEQ multiplex PCR. Here the sample spans roughly 49,000 clones, 85% to 90% being singletons. The data were obtained in a study of T cell clonotyping in hematopoietic cell transplantation. About the study: Recipient samples before transplant were obtained post-cytoreduction.

Points from the study as a whole: Broader posttransplant TCR repertoire diversity was predicted by graft donor and pretransplant recipient Inverse Simpson Index values. Recipient TCR diversity dropped after transplant; expanded clonotypes rose from day 30 to 180.

Noted time point: recipient sample about 28 days before transplant, after cytoreduction. Trimming at V came to 4 bases and at J to 2 bases, leaving 2 bases not matched to a gene. The CDR3 has 13 amino acids. Per germline, CDR1 SQVTM and CDR2 ANQGSEA. The sequence was obtained from a man in his sixties with biphenotypic leukemia. Some clones in this sample may be carry-over from other donors' samples. The sample was peripheral blood mononuclear cells, taken before stem cell transplant. This sequence joins TRBV29-1 and TRBJ2-5; 9 bases fit TRBD2. Here the CDR3 reads CSVGTSAQETQYF. CDR3 coding DNA: TGCAGCGTTGGGACTAGCGCTCAAGAGACCCAGTACTTC. Filled out from reference TRBV29-1 and TRBJ2-5, the complete variable domain reads SAVISQKPSRDICQRGTSLTIQCQVDSQVTMMFWYRQQPGQSLTLIATANQGSEATYESGFVIDKFPISRPNLTFSTLTVSNMSPEDSSIYLCSVGTSAQETQYFGPGTRLLVL.